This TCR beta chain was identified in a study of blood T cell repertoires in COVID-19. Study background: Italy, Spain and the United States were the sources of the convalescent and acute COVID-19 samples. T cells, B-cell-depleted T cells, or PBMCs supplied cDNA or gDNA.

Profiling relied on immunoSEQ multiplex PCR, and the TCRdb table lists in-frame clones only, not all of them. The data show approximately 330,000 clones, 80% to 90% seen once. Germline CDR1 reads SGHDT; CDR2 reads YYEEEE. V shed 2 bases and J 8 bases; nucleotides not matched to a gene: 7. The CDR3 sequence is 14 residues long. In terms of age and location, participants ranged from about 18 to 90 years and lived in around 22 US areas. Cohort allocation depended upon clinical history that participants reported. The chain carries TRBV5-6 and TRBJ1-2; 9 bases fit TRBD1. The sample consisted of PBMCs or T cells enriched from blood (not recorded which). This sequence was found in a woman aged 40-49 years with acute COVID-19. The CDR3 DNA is TGTGCCAGCAGCTTAGTACAGGGGGCGAGGGGCTACACCTTC. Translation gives CASSLVQGARGYTF.